Reported below is one TCR beta chain. Its target is not known. The sample originates from a study of cytomegalovirus exposure and HLA in healthy donors. Study at large: Unique TCRs from HLA-typed donors, 70 million to 100 million of them, were held in an early data release. Most donors, about 77% of a few hundred genotyped, fell in the Caucasian-associated ancestry cluster.

Trimming took 4 bases from V and 0 from J, leaving 25 bases between them. The CDR3 contains 21 residues. Germline V gene sequence: CDR1 SGHVS, CDR2 FQNEAQ. General study points: V- and J-gene trimming in TCR beta was tied to a missense DCLRE1C variant by an analysis performed later. Some TCR beta chains (164 of them) were listed as cytomegalovirus-associated.

Primers: 60 Vbeta forward and 13 Jbeta reverse. Libraries were prepared by immunoSEQ multiplex PCR; TCRdb keeps only in-frame clonotypes and omits some of them. The sample has 90,000 to 150,000 clones, 76% seen once. The V call is TRBV7-8, the J call TRBJ2-6; tentative D call: TRBD2 (6 bases). This sequence was found in a woman between 35 and 50 years old in good health and CMV-seropositive. Sequenced input: PBMCs. As DNA, the CDR3 is TGTGCCAGCAGCTATCCAGGAGGGGATATTTCGGTATTCTCTGGGGCCAACGTCCTGACTTTC. Translating it yields CASSYPGGDISVFSGANVLTF. Drawing the rest from reference TRBV7-8 and TRBJ2-6, the complete variable domain is GAGVSQSPRYKVAKRGQDVALRCDPISGHVSLFWYQQALGQGPEFLTYFQNEAQLDKSGLPSDRFFAERPEGSVSTLKIQRTQQEDSAVYLCASSYPGGDISVFSGANVLTFGAGSRLTVL.